The 17 T cell receptor beta chains below were found in one sample sequenced in a study of blood T cells in healthy people across ages. A second about 6 to 12 cycle PCR used barcoded and J-beta primers. TCRdb reprocessed the 5' RACE reads with MiXCR, giving one entry per CDR3 protein. This table holds over 1,200,000 distinct CDR3 sequences, approximately 59% found once. Input material: blood. The origin of the receptors is a young man in good health.

This clonotype was counted once. The gene calls are TRBV27 and TRBJ2-5; unclear D gene. The J call may be in error: the DNA end matches TRBJ2-7 better. CDR1 is MNHEY, CDR2 SMNVEV, per germline (reference sequence). This CDR3 has 14 amino acids. CDR3 in DNA: TGTGCCAGCAGCCCTAAAACTATGTGGGACGAGCAGTACTTC. Translating it yields CASSPKTMWDEQYF.

The chain joins TRBV5-1 to TRBJ2-3; 8 positions agree with TRBD2. The CDR3 covers 17 residues. The V and J ends lost 0 bases and 2 bases, in that order; junction bases with no gene match: 8. Per the germline V gene, CDR1 is SGHRS and CDR2 is YFSETQ. The CDR3 region has the DNA TGCGCCAGCAGCTTGGGACAGAGCGGGGGAGCCACAGATACGCAGTATTTT. Its translation is CASSLGQSGGATDTQYF.

The CDR3 here is CASSPTQNNEQFF. The CDR3 DNA sequence: TGTGCCAGCTCACCGACACAGAACAATGAGCAGTTCTTC. The V gene is TRBV18, the J gene TRBJ2-1, with D hard to call. This CDR3 is built from 13 residues. Trimming shortened V by 3 bases and J by 5 bases, and 8 bases separated the two germline ends. The germline V gene encodes CDR1 KGHSH and CDR2 LQKENI.

The V call is TRBV29-1, the J call TRBJ2-7, with D possibly being TRBD2 (5 bases). V shed 4 bases and J shed 2 bases, with 12 bases lying between them. This CDR3 spans 13 amino acids. The germline CDR1 and CDR2 sequences are SQVTM and ANQGSEA. The CDR3 nucleotides are TGCAGCGTTGGCTCGGGATCCACCTACGAGCAGTACTTC. Protein: CSVGSGSTYEQYF.

This clonotype was counted once. The rearrangement links TRBV7-8 to TRBJ1-2; D gene ambiguous. Germline CDR1 reads SGHVS; CDR2 reads FQNEAQ. The CDR3 covers 13 residues. Trimming removed 5 bases from V and 4 bases from J, with 11 bases in between. The CDR3 sequence is CASSNRTPYGYTF. The CDR3 DNA sequence: TGTGCCAGCAGCAACCGGACCCCCTATGGCTACACCTTC.

The J gene is TRBJ2-2, the V gene TRBV5-1; D is perhaps TRBD2 (6 bases). V dropped 6 bases and J dropped 2 bases, with 11 bases sitting between them. The CDR3 loop spans 14 amino acids. The V gene's germline CDR1 is SGHRS and CDR2 YFSETQ. In DNA form, the CDR3 reads TGCGCCAGCACGAGTAGCGGAAACACCGGGGAGCTGTTTTTT. Translation: CASTSSGNTGELFF.

The J gene is TRBJ2-7, the V gene TRBV6-1, with D possibly being TRBD1 (6 bases). CDR1 is MNHNS, CDR2 SASEGT, per germline. The CDR3 totals 14 residues. Trimming left V 1 base short and J 2 bases short, with 9 bases between. The CDR3 sequence: CASSEVQGTYEQYF. The CDR3 nucleotides read TGTGCCAGCAGTGAAGTACAGGGTACCTACGAGCAGTACTTC.

The chain employs TRBV9 and TRBJ2-5; 13 nucleotides agree with TRBD2. After removal of 3 bases from V and 5 bases from J, the junction contained 13 bases not matched to a gene. CDR1 and CDR2 (germline): SGDLS, YYNGEE. The CDR3 loop spans 18 amino acids. The CDR3 region has the DNA TGTGCCAGCAGCGCCCCGGGACTAGCGGGAATTAGTGGGGAGACCCAGTACTTC. It specifies CASSAPGLAGISGETQYF.

The CDR3 DNA reads TGTGCCAGCAGCTCAAGAGGGACTAGCGGGGGCTACGAGCAGTACTTC. It specifies CASSSRGTSGGYEQYF. The chain combines TRBV7-6 with TRBJ2-7; TRBD2 matches 14 bases. CDR1 is SGHVS, CDR2 FNYEAQ, per germline. This CDR3 region has 16 residues. The V segment lost 4 bases and the J segment 3 bases; nucleotides outside the gene matches: 5.

This clonotype has just a few counts. This sequence joins TRBV7-9 and TRBJ2-5; perhaps D is TRBD1 or TRBD2 (7 bases each). This CDR3 region has 15 residues. V shed 6 bases and J shed 2 bases, with 16 bases lying between them. Per germline, CDR1 SEHNR and CDR2 FQNEAQ (reference sequence). The CDR3 nucleotides read TGTGCCAGCAGACAAACAGGGGAGGGTCAAGAGACCCAGTACTTC. Residues: CASRQTGEGQETQYF.

The gene calls are TRBV7-2 and TRBJ1-5, with D tentatively TRBD1 (5 bases). The V and J ends lost 6 bases and 7 bases respectively, with 16 bases between them. CDR3 size: 14 residues. CDR1 and CDR2 from the germline V gene are SGHTA and FQGNSA. CDR3 bases: TGTGCCAGCAGTCCAGACAGACTACCCCAGCCCCAGCATTTT. Translated: CASSPDRLPQPQHF.

J is TRBJ2-5 and V is TRBV15; no reliable D call. Looked up from germline, CDR1 is LNHNV and CDR2 is YYDKDF (reference sequence). V lost 0 bases to trimming and J lost 4 bases, with 9 bases between them. This CDR3 is built from 14 residues. The CDR3 protein is CATSRELERETQYF. In DNA, the CDR3 is TGTGCCACCAGCAGAGAATTGGAGAGAGAGACCCAGTACTTC.

This clonotype was picked up a small number of times. The gene calls are TRBV6-5 and TRBJ2-7; D perhaps matches TRBD2 (6 bases). The V gene lost 4 bases and the J gene lost 7 bases, with 17 bases spanning the gap. CDR3 length: 14 residues. Germline CDR1 is MNHEY and CDR2 is SVGAGI. The CDR3 spells CASSSLASGEEQYF. CDR3 sequence (DNA): TGTGCCAGCAGTTCGCTAGCGAGTGGAGAAGAGCAGTACTTC.

This clonotype was found a few times. The chain links TRBV20-1 to TRBJ2-1; tentatively, D is TRBD1 (5 bases). CDR1 and CDR2 from the germline V gene are DFQATT and SNEGSKA (reference sequence). V was trimmed by 3 bases and J by 5 bases, leaving 14 bases between them. This CDR3 is 14 amino acids long. DNA of the CDR3: TGCAGTGCTAGTAGACAGTCTCAGGACAATGAGCAGTTCTTC. Amino acids: CSASRQSQDNEQFF.

The V gene is TRBV20-1, the J gene TRBJ2-3; 8 bases agree with TRBD1. Germline V gene data show CDR1 as DFQATT and CDR2 as SNEGSKA (reference sequence). This CDR3 comprises 18 residues. Unmatched junction bases numbered 19, after V lost 6 bases and J lost 2 bases. In nucleotides, the CDR3 is TGCAGTGCCCCCCGATCCGGACAGGGCCCGACTCCCACAGATACGCAGTATTTT. It encodes CSAPRSGQGPTPTDTQYF.

In DNA, the CDR3 is TGTGCCATCAGTGAGTCGGGGACAGGCAACTACGAGCAGTACTTC. It encodes CAISESGTGNYEQYF. V gene TRBV10-3 combines with J gene TRBJ2-7; TRBD1 matches 8 bases. After removal of 0 bases from V and 3 bases from J, the junction contained 4 bases not matched to a gene. This CDR3 spans 15 amino acids. Germline values: CDR1 ENHRY, CDR2 SYGVKD.

This chain connects TRBV27 to TRBJ2-4, with 9 nucleotides matching TRBD2. Matching the DNA end better, TRBJ2-7 makes the J call doubtful. The CDR3 has 16 amino acids. Germline lookup yields CDR1 MNHEY and CDR2 SMNVEV (reference sequence). The CDR3 sequence: CASSPHGVAGDYEQYF. The CDR3 DNA follows: TGTGCCAGCAGTCCCCATGGGGTAGCGGGGGACTACGAGCAGTACTTC.